These 5 T cell receptor beta chains originate from one sample sequenced in a study of HIV-infected patients and healthy controls. Follow-up blood was drawn about 14 weeks, roughly three months, after antiretroviral therapy began. All unsorted peripheral T cells were captured because whole blood was used without fractionation. Alpha and beta constant-region primers primed reverse transcription of around 0.5 ug RNA. Alpha and beta chain libraries were made separately by chain-specific third strand synthesis with multiplexing indices. TCRdb re-called the 5' RACE reads through MiXCR, storing one row per CDR3 protein. The profile shows 5,500 to 7,500 distinct CDR3 sequences, 10% of them singletons. The input for sequencing was blood, taken during antiretroviral therapy. The receptors shown here come from an adult with HIV infection.

This clonotype has only a few counts. The V and J genes are TRBV29-1 and TRBJ1-3; D uncertain. V shed 8 bases and J shed 0 bases, with 11 bases lying between them. The germline gives CDR1 SQVTM, CDR2 ANQGSEA. CDR3 length: 13 amino acids. The CDR3: CSFSGSSGNTIYF. The DNA of the CDR3 is TGCAGCTTTTCCGGGAGCTCTGGAAACACCATATATTTT.

This clonotype is medium-sized (0.01 to 0.1%) within its sample. The J gene is TRBJ2-7, the V gene TRBV10-2, with a tentative D call TRBD2 (7 bases). Germline V gene data show CDR1 as WSHSY and CDR2 as SAAADI. With 7 bases removed from V and 0 bases from J, the gap between germline ends came to 13 bases. This CDR3 contains 14 residues. In DNA form, the CDR3 reads TGCGCCAGCACCCGGGGGGCGAGCTCCTACGAGCAGTACTTC. This translates into CASTRGASSYEQYF.

In its sample, this clonotype is medium-sized. The chain carries TRBV3-1 and TRBJ1-3; the D gene is possibly TRBD1 (5 bases). The CDR3 has 16 residues. Germline V lookup: CDR1 LGHDT, CDR2 YNNKEL (reference sequence). Trimming cost V 4 bases and J 0 bases, with 13 bases left between them. CDR3 amino acids: CASSPFTGRSGNTIYF. The CDR3 region has the DNA TGTGCCAGCAGCCCGTTTACGGGACGCTCTGGAAACACCATATATTTT.

In this sample, this clonotype is medium-sized. The CDR3 DNA follows: TGTGCCAGCAGCAAGGGGGGGGCATGGTCCGGCGAGCAGTACTTC. Its protein is CASSKGGAWSGEQYF. The J gene is TRBJ2-7, the V gene TRBV7-9, with D possibly matching TRBD2 (7 bases). CDR1 is SEHNR, CDR2 FQNEAQ, per germline (reference sequence). The ends were cut back, 5 bases at V and 6 bases at J, with 20 bases in the middle. There are 15 residues in the CDR3. Based on the CDR3 plus reference TRBV7-9 and TRBJ2-7, the full variable domain is DTGVSQNPRHKITKRGQNVTFRCDPISEHNRLYWYRQTLGQGPEFLTYFQNEAQLEKSRLLSDRFSAERPKGSFSTLEIQRTEQGDSAMYLCASSKGGAWSGEQYFGPGTRLTVT.

This clonotype counts as medium-sized. This sequence joins TRBV3-1 and TRBJ1-2, with a possible D match to TRBD1 (5 bases). Germline V gene lookup returns CDR1 LGHDT and CDR2 YNNKEL (reference sequence). This CDR3 region has 13 residues. The germline V and J ends were trimmed by 4 bases and 7 bases, with 13 bases remaining between them. The CDR3 is CASSPLGAGGYTF. CDR3 nucleotide sequence: TGTGCCAGCAGCCCCCTCGGGGCTGGTGGCTACACCTTC.